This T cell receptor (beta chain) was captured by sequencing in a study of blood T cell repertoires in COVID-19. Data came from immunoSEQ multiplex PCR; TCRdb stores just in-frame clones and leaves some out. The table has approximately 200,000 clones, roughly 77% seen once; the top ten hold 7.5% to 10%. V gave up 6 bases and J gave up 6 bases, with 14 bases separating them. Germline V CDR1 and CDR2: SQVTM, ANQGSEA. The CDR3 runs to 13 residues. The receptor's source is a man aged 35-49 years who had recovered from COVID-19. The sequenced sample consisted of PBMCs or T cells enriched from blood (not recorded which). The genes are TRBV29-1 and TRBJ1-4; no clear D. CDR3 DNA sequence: TGCAGCGTCACTAGAGGTCGGGATGAAAAACTGTTTTTT. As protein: CSVTRGRDEKLFF.